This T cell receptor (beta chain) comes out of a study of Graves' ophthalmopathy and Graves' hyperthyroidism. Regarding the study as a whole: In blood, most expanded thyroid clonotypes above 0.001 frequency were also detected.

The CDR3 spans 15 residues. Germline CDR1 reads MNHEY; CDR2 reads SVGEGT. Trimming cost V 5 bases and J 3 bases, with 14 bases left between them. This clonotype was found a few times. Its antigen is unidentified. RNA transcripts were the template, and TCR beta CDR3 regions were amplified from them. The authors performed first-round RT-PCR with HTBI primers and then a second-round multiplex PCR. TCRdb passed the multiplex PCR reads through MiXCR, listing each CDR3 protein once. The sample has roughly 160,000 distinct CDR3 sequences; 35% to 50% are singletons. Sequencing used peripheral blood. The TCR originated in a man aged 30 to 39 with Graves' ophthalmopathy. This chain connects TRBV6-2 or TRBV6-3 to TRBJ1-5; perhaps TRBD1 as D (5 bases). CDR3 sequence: CASSPGVSPNQPQHF. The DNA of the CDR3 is TGTGCCAGCAGTCCGGGGGTCTCCCCCAATCAGCCCCAGCATTTT.